This T cell receptor (beta chain) was sequenced during a study of blood T cell repertoires in COVID-19 (dated by TCRdb to 2020 to 2021). For the study in its entirety: Collaborator samples came from the United States, Italy and Spain and covered acute and convalescent phases of COVID-19. Sample metadata almost always included a de-identified subject ID, COVID-19 status, age in years and sex. Deeply sampled blood TCRbeta repertoires from subjects exposed to, actively infected with, or recovered from COVID-19 were included in the dataset. The repertoires were made available in a free public database intended to serve as a resource for research on the immune response to SARS-CoV-2. Samples came from the ongoing ImmuneRACE study (first 160 participants) plus 1,254 subjects from 6 global collaborators. The prospective study material was composed of cDNA or gDNA derived from T cells, B-cell-depleted T cells, or PBMCs. HLA class I and class II types, where available, came from metadata supplied by the sample provider rather than from assay-based typing.

Whole blood was collected in K2EDTA tubes by collaborating institutions according to the institutions' own protocols. For TCRbeta analysis, collaborators shipped samples as frozen whole blood, isolated PBMCs, or DNA extracted from either of those sample types. In its sample, this clone was seen a few times. The antigen this receptor binds is unknown. No clone much larger than this one lies a single base away; base qualities are absent. Study-wide conclusions, independent of this receptor: The amount of clinical and demographic metadata varied by source and participant and was provided uncurated.

The junction carries 15 bases between V and J, which are trimmed by 3 bases and 4 bases respectively. CDR1 and CDR2, looked up from the germline V gene, are SGHTA and FQGTGA. From its cysteine to its phenylalanine, the CDR3 spans 15 amino acids. Only CDR3 DNA remains: 45 bases, in frame from the first base. TCRbeta CDR3 regions were amplified from genomic DNA by means of the immunoSEQ Assay, a bias-controlled multiplex PCR. The authors' pipeline ran thus. Nucleated cell counts per sample were estimated from amplification of reference gene primers within the assay. Sequence reads were collapsed and filtered to measure the absolute abundance of every unique TCRbeta CDR3 rearrangement. Productive Simpson clonality was computed per sample as the square root of Simpson's diversity index over productive rearrangements. This is the immuneACCESS table as TCRdb keeps it, with only in-frame sequences that have V and J called. A part of the clones is gone; compared with another copy, unresolved V genes explain less than half, and the rest is unexplained. V and J calls and clone size come straight from that table; D and trimming were deduced from the DNA. This sample holds more than 30,000 clones; 80% to 90% were observed only once. 0.55% of the sample lies in the top ten.

This TCR derives from a woman aged 40 to 55 with active or convalescent COVID-19. The chain is assembled from TRBV7-3 and TRBJ1-2; TRBD1 is perhaps the D gene, given 5 matching bases. The sequencing sample was made of peripheral blood. The nucleotide sequence is TGTGCCAGCAGCTTCGACAGCCTCTCCGGCTATGGCTACACCTTC. It encodes CASSFDSLSGYGYTF.